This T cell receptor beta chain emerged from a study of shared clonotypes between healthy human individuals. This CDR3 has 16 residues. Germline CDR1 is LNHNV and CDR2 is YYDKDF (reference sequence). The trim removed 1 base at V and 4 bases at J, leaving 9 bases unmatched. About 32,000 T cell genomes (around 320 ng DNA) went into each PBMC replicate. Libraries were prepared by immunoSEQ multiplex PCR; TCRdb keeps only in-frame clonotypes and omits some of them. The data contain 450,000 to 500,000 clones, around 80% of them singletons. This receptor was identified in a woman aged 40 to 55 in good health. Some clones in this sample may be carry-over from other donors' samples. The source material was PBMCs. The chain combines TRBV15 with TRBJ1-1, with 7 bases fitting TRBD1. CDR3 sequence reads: CATSRAGKTGSTEAFF. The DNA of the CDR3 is TGTGCCACCAGCAGAGCGGGGAAGACAGGGTCCACTGAAGCTTTCTTT.